This record covers a single T cell receptor beta chain. Its antigen is currently unknown. This CDR3 spans 15 amino acids. Germline trimming cut 4 bases from V and 1 base from J; bases unmatched to any gene: 6. Germline V gene data show CDR1 as MNHEY and CDR2 as SVGAGI. When around 10 days of culture had elapsed, CD4+ T cells were isolated. Vaccinated participants had no history of SARS-CoV-2 infection and tested negative for nucleocapsid antibodies. This table comes from immunoSEQ multiplex PCR, and its TCRdb copy is limited to in-frame clones, with some not included. The table lists roughly 48,000 clones, approximately 61% of them singletons. The sample comes from a study of vaccination effects on CD4 cells after COVID-19. For the study at large: A density of about 1.8 million PBMC per well was used; these cells were cultured with 10 IU/ml IL-2 and approximately 10 ug/ml peptides.

Whole-study findings and limits: Marked clonal contraction of infection- and vaccine-induced clones was seen late after vaccination. Few convalescent patients were studied, and early post-infection samples were lacking.

The specimen comprised CD4+ T cells from PBMCs cultured without peptide, sampled before COVID-19 vaccination. The TCR sequence derives from a human donor who received a COVID-19 vaccine. The chain combines TRBV6-5 with TRBJ1-1; 7 nucleotides match TRBD1. For the CDR3, the DNA is TGTGCCAGCAGTTTAGACAGGGTGCCGAACACTGAAGCTTTCTTT. It translates to CASSLDRVPNTEAFF.